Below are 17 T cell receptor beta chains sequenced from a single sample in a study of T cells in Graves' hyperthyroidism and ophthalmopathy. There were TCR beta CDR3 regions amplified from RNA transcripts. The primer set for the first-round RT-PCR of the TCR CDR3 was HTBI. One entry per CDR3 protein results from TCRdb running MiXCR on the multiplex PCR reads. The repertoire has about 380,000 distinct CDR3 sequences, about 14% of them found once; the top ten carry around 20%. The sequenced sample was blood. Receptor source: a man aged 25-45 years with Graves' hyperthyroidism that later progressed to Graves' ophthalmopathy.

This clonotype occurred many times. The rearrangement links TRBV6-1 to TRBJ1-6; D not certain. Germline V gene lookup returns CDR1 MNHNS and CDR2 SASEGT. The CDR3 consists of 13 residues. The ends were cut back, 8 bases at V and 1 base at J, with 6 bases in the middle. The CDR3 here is CASGGSYNSPLHF. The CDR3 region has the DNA TGTGCCAGCGGCGGATCCTATAATTCACCCCTCCACTTT.

In DNA form, the CDR3 reads TGTGCCAGCAACGAGAAGACTAGATACGACAATGAGCAGTTCTTC. Protein sequence: CASNEKTRYDNEQFF. The rearrangement uses TRBV5-4 and TRBJ2-1; possibly TRBD2 for D (6 bases). Germline V CDR1 and CDR2: SGHNT, YYREEE (reference sequence). Trimming took 6 bases from V and 5 from J, leaving 18 bases between them. CDR3 length: 15 amino acids.

CDR3 DNA: TGTGCCACCCGGGACACAGGCAATCAGCCCCAGCATTTT. It codes for CATRDTGNQPQHF. The chain is built from TRBV19 and TRBJ1-5; maybe TRBD1 (6 bases). This CDR3 is 13 amino acids long. Germline V gene sequence: CDR1 LNHDA, CDR2 SQIVND (reference sequence). The V end lost 10 bases, the J end lost 2 bases, and 12 bases lay between the germline ends.

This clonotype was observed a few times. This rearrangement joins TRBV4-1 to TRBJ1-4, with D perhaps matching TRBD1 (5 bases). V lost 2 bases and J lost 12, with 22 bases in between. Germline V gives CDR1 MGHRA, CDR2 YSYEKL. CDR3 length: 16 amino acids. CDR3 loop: CASSQPTGTAMNQLFF. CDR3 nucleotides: TGCGCCAGCAGCCAACCTACCGGGACGGCGATGAACCAACTGTTTTTT.

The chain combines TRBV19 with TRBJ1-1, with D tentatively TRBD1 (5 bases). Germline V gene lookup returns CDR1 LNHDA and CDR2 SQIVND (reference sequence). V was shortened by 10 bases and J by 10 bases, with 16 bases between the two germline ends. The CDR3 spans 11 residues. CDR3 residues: CATAGRNSAFF. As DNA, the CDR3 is TGTGCCACCGCAGGGAGAAATTCAGCTTTCTTT. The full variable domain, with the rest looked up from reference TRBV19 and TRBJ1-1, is DGGITQSPKYLFRKEGQNVTLSCEQNLNHDAMYWYRQDPGQGLRLIYYSQIVNDFQKGDIAEGYSVSREKKESFPLTVTSAQKNPTAFYLCATAGRNSAFFGQGTRLTVV.

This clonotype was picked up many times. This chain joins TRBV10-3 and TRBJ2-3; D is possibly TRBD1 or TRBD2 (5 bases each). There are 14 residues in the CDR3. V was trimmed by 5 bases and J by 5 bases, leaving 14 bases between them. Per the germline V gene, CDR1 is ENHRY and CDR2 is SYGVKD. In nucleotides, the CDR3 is TGTGCCATCAGTTCGCTGGGACGCGAAGATACGCAGTATTTT. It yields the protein CAISSLGREDTQYF.

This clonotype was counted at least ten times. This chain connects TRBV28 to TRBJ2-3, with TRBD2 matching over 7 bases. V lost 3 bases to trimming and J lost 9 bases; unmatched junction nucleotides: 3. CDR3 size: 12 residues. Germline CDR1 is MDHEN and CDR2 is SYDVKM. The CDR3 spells CASSLREGTQYF. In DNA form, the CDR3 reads TGTGCCAGCAGTTTGAGGGAGGGCACGCAGTATTTT.

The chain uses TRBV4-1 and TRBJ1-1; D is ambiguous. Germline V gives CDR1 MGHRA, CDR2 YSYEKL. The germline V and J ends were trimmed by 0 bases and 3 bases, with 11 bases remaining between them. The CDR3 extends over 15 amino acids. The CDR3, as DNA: TGCGCCAGCAGCCAAGAATACGGTCTGGACACTGAAGCTTTCTTT. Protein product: CASSQEYGLDTEAFF.

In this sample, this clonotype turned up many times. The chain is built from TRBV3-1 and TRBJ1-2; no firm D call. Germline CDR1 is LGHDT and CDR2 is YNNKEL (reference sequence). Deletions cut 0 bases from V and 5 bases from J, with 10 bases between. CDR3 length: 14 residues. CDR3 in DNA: TGTGCCAGCAGCCAAGACGGGCAGTTATATGGCTACACCTTC. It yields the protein CASSQDGQLYGYTF.

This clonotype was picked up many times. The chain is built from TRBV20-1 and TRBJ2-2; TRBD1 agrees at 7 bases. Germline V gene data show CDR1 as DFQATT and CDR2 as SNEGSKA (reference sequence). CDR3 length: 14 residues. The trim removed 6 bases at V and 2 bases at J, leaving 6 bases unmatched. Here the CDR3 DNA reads TGCAGTGCCCTGGGACAGCTAAACACCGGGGAGCTGTTTTTT. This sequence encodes CSALGQLNTGELFF.

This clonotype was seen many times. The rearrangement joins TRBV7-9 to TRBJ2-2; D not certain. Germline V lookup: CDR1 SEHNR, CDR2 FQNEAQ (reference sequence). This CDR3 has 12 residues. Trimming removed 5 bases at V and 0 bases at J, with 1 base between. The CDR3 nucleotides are TGTGCCAGCAGCCCGAACACCGGGGAGCTGTTTTTT. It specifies CASSPNTGELFF.

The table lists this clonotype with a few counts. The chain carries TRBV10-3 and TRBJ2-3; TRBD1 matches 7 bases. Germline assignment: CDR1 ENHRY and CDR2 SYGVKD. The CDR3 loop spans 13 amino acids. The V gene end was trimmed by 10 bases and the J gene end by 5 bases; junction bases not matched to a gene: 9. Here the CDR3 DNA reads TGTGCCACAGGGGGTGAATTGAGAGATACGCAGTATTTT. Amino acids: CATGGELRDTQYF.

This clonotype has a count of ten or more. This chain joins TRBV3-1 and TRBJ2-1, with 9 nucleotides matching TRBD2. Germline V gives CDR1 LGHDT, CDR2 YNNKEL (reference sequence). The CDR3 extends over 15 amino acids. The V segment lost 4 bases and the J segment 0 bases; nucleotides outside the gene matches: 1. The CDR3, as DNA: TGTGCCAGCAGCCGGCGGGGGGGCTCCTACAATGAGCAGTTCTTC. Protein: CASSRRGGSYNEQFF.

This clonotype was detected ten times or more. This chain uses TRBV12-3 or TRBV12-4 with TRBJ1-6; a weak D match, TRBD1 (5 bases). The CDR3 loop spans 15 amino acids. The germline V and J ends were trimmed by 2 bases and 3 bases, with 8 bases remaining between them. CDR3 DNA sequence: TGTGCCAGCAGTTTAAGAGGGGACTATAATTCACCCCTCCACTTT. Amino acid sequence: CASSLRGDYNSPLHF.

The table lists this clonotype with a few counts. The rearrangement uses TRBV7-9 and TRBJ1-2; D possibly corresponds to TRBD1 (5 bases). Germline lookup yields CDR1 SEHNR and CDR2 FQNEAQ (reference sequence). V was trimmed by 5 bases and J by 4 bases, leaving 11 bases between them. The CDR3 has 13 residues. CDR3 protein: CASSPGESYGYTF. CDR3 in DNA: TGTGCCAGCAGCCCGGGGGAGTCCTATGGCTACACCTTC.

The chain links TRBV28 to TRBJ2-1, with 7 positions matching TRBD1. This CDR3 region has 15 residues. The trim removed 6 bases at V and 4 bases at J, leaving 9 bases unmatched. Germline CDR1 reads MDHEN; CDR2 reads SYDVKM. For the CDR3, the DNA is TGTGCCAGCAGAGGGCTCTCCAGGGGGTACAATGAGCAGTTCTTC. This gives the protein CASRGLSRGYNEQFF.

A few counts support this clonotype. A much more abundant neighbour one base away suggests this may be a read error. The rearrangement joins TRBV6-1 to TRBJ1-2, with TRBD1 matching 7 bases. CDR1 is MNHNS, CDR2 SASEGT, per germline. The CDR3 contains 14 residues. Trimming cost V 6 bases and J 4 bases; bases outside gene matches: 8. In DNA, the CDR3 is TGTGCCAGCAGAGAGAGACAGGGCGCCTATGGCTACACCTTC. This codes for CASRERQGAYGYTF.